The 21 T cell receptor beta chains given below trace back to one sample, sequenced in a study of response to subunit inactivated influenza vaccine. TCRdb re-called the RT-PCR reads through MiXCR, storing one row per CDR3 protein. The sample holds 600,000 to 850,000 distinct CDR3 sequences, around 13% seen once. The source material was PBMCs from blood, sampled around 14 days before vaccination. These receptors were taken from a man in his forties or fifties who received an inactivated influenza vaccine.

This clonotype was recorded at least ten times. CDR3 loop: CASSPDFSYNEQFF. The CDR3 nucleotides read TGTGCCAGCAGCCCTGACTTCTCCTACAATGAGCAGTTCTTC. This rearrangement joins TRBV7-2 to TRBJ2-1; unclear D gene. The CDR3 is 14 amino acids. Germline assignment: CDR1 SGHTA and CDR2 FQGNSA. V was shortened by 5 bases and J by 0 bases, with 8 bases between the two germline ends.

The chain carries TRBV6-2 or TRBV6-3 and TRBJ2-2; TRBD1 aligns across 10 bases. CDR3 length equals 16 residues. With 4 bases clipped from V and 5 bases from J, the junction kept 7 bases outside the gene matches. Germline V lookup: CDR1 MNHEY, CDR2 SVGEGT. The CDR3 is CASSSRQGARTGELFF. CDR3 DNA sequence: TGTGCCAGCAGTTCCCGACAGGGGGCGCGAACCGGGGAGCTGTTTTTT.

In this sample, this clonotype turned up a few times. CDR3 sequence: CASRFPAREKTQYF. In DNA form, the CDR3 reads TGTGCCAGCAGATTCCCGGCCAGGGAAAAAACGCAGTATTTT. The rearrangement links TRBV11-2 to TRBJ2-3, with TRBD1 as a possible D gene (5 bases). The V gene lost 6 bases and the J gene lost 9 bases, with 19 bases spanning the gap. The CDR3 consists of 14 residues. CDR1 and CDR2 from the germline V gene are SGHAT and FQNNGV.

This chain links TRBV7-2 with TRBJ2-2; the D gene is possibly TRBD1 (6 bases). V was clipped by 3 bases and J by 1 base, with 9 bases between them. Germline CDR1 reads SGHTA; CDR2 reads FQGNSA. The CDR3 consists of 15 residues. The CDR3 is CASSFIQGNTGELFF. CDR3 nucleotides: TGTGCCAGCAGCTTTATACAGGGGAACACCGGGGAGCTGTTTTTT. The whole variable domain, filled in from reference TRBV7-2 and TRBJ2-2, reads GAGVSQSPSNKVTEKGKDVELRCDPISGHTALYWYRQSLGQGLEFLIYFQGNSAPDKSGLPSDRFSAERTGGSVSTLTIQRTQQEDSAVYLCASSFIQGNTGELFFGEGSRLTVL.

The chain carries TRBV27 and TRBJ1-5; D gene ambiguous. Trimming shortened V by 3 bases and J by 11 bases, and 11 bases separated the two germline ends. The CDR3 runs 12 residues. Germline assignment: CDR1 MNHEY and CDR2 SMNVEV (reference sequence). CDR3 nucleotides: TGTGCCAGCAGTTTCCCCAAAATGGCCCAGCATTTT. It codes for CASSFPKMAQHF.

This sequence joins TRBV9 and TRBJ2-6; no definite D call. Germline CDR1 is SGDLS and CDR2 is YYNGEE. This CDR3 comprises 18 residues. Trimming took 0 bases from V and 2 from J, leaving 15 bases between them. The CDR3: CASSVAGRIIPGANVLTF. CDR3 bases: TGTGCCAGCAGCGTAGCTGGCAGGATAATTCCTGGGGCCAACGTCCTGACTTTC.

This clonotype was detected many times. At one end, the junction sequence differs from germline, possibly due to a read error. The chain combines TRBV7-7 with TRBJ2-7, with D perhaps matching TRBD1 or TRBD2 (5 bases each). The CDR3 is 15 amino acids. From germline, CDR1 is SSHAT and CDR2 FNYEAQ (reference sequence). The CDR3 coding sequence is TGTGCTAGCAGCATTAGCGAGGGGCCCTCCTACGAGCAGTACTTC. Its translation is CASSISEGPSYEQYF. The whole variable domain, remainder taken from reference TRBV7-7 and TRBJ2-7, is GAGVSQSPRYKVTKRGQDVTLRCDPISSHATLYWYQQALGQGPEFLTYFNYEAQPDKSGLPSDRFSAERPEGSISTLTIQRTEQRDSAMYRCASSISEGPSYEQYFGPGTRLTVT.

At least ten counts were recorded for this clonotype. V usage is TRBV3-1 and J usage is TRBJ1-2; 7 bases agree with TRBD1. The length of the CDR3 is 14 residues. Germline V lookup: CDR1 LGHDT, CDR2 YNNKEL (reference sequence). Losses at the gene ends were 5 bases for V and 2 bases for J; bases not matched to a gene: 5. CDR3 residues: CASSWGQPNYGYTF. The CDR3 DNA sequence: TGTGCCAGCAGCTGGGGACAGCCGAACTATGGCTACACCTTC.

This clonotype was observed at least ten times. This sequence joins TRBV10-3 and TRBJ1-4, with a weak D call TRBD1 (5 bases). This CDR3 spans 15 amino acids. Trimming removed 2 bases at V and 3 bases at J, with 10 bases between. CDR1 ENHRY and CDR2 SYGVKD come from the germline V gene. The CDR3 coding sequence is TGTGCCATCAGTGAGAATGGGGGTTCTAATGAAAAACTGTTTTTT. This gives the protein CAISENGGSNEKLFF.

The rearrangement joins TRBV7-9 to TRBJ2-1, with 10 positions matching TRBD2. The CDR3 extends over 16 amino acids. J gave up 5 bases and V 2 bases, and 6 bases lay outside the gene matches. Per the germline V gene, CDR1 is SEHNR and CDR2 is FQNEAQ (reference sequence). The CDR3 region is CASSLYGTSVDNEQFF. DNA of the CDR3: TGTGCCAGCAGCTTATACGGGACTAGCGTTGACAATGAGCAGTTCTTC.

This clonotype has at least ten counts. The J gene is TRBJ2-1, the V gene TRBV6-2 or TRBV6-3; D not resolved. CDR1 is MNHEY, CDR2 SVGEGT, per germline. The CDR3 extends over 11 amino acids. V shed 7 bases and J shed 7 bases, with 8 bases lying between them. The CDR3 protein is CASTTLNEQFF. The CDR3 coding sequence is TGTGCCAGCACTACTCTGAATGAGCAGTTCTTC.

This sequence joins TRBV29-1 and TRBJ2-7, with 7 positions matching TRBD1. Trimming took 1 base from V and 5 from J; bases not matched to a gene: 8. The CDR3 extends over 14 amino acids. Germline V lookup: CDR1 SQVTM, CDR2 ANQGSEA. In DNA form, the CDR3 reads TGCAGCGTTGAAGGACAGGGTCGTTTGAACGAGCAGTACTTC. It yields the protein CSVEGQGRLNEQYF.

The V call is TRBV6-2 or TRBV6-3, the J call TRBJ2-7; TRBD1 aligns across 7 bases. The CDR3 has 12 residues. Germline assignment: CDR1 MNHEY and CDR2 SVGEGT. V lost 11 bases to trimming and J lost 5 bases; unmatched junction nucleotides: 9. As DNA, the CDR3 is TGTGCCGGCTCCCGGGACAGCCACGAGCAGTACTTC. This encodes CAGSRDSHEQYF.

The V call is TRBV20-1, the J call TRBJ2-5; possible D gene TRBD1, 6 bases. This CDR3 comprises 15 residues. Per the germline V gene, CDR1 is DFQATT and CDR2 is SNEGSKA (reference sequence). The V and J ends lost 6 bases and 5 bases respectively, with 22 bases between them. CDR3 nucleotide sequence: TGCAGTGCCTCCAGGGGAAGCAGGGCGAGGGAGACCCAGTACTTC. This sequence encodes CSASRGSRARETQYF.

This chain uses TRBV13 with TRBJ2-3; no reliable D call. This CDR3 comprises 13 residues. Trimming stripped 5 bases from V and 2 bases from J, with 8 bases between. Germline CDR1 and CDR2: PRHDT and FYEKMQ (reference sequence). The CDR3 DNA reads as TGTGCCAGCAGCACCTATTACACAGATACGCAGTATTTT. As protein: CASSTYYTDTQYF.

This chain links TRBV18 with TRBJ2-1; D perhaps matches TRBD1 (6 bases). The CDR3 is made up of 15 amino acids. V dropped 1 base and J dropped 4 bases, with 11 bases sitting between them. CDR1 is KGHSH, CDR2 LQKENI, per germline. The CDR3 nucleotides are TGTGCCAGCTCACCACTCCAGGGGAAATACAATGAGCAGTTCTTC. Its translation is CASSPLQGKYNEQFF.

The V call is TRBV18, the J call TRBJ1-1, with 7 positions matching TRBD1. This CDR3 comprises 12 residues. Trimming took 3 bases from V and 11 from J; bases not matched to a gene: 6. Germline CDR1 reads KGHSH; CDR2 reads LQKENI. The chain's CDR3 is CASSPRQGEAFF. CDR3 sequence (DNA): TGTGCCAGCTCACCCCGACAGGGTGAGGCTTTCTTT.

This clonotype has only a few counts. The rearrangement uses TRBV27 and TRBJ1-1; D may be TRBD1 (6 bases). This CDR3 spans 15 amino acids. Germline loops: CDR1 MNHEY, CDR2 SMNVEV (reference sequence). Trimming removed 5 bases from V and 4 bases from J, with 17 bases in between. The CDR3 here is CASSPLPGAGTEAFF. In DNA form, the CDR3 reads TGTGCCAGCAGTCCGCTCCCAGGGGCGGGCACTGAAGCTTTCTTT.

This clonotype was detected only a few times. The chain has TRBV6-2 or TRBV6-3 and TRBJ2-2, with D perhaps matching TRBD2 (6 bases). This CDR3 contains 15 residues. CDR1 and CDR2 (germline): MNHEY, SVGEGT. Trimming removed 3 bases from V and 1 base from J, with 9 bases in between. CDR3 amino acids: CASSYLRENTGELFF. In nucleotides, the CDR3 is TGTGCCAGCAGTTATTTGCGGGAGAACACCGGGGAGCTGTTTTTT.

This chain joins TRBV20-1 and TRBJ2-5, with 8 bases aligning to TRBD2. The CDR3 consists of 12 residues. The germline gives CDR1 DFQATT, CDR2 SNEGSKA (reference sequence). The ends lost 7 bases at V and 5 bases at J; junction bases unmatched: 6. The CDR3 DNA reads TGCAGTGGGAGCGGGAGCTGGGAGACCCAGTACTTC. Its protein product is CSGSGSWETQYF.

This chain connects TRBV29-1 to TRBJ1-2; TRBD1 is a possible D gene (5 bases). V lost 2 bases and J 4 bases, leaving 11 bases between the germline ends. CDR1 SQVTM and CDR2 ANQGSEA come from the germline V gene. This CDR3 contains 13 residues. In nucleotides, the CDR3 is TGCAGCGTTGAACGGGGCAGGAGCTATGGCTACACCTTC. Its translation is CSVERGRSYGYTF.